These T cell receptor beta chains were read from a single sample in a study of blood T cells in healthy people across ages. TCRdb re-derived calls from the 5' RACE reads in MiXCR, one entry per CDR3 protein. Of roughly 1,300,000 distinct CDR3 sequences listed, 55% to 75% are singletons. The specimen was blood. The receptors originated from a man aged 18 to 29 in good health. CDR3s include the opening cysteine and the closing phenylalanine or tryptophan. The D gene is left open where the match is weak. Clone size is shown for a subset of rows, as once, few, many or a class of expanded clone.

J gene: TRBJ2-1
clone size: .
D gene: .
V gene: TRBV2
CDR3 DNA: TGTGCCAACTCTGGCCGTTCCTTATACAATGAGCAGTTCTTC
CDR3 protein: CANSGRSLYNEQFF

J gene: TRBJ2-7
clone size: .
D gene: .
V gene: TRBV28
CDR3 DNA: TGTGCCAGCAGCCCAGACTATCGCGAGCAGTACTTC
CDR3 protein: CASSPDYREQYF

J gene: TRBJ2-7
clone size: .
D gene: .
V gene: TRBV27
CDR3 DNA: TGTGCCAGCAGTTTATCGGGCGGGATTTTTTACGAGCAGTACTTC
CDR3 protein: CASSLSGGIFYEQYF

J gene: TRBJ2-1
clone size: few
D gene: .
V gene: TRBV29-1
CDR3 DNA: TGCAGCGTTGTCTGGCGCTCAGACAATGAGCAGTTCTTC
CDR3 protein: CSVVWRSDNEQFF

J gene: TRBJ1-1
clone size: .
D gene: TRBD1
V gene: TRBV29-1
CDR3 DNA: TGCAGCGTCCGCCTAATAAACAGGGGGACTGAAGCTTTCTTT
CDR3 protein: CSVRLINRGTEAFF

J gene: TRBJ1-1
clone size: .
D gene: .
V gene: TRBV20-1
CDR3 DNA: TGCAGTGCCACCAAGCGTGCGGGCGGCGCGAACACTGAAGCTTTCTTT
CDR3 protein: CSATKRAGGANTEAFF

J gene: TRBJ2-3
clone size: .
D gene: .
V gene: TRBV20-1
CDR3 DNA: TGCAGTGTCGAATCGGCTAGTTGGTGGGATACGCAGTATTTT
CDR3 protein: CSVESASWWDTQYF

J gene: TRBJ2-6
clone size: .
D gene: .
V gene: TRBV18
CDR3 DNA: TGTGCCAGCTCACCACCGATGGGGGCCAACGTCCTGACTTTC
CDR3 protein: CASSPPMGANVLTF

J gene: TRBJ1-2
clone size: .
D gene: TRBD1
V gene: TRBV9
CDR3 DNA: TGTGCCAGCAGCGGTGACAGGGATAGACCTTTTAACTATGGCTACACCTTC
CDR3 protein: CASSGDRDRPFNYGYTF

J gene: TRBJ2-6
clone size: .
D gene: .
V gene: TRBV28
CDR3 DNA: TGTGCCAGCAGTTTACCGGGTTCCCTGGCCAACGTCCTGACTTTC
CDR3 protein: CASSLPGSLANVLTF

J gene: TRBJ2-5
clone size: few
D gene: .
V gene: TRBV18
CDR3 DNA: TGTGCCAGCTCACCAAACTCAGAGACCCAGTACTTC
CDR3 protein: CASSPNSETQYF

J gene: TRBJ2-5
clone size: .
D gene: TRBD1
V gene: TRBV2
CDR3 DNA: TGTGCCAGCACTGGGACAGGCGGACAAGAGACCCAGTACTTC
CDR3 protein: CASTGTGGQETQYF

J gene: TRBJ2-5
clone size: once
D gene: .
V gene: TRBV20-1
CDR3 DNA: TGCAGTGCCATCCCGACCCGGGGCACCCAAGAGACCCAGTACTTC
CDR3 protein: CSAIPTRGTQETQYF

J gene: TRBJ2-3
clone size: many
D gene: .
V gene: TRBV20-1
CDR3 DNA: TGCAGTCCAGGGGGAGGGGGCACAGATACGCAGTATTTT
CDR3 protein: CSPGGGGTDTQYF

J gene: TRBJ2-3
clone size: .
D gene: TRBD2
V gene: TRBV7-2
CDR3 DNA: TGTGCCAGCAGCTTAGGGACTAGCTCGTTCTCTAGCACAGATACGCAGTATTTT
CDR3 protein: CASSLGTSSFSSTDTQYF

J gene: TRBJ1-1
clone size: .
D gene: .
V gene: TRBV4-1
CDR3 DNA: TGCGCCAGCAGCCTCCGGGGTGGAAGGGATGCCGCTGAAGCTTTCTTT
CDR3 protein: CASSLRGGRDAAEAFF

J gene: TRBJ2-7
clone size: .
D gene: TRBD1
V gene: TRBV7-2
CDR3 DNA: TGTGCCAGCAGCTCATTGTTCCGGGACAGGGGGCGCGAGCAGTACTTC
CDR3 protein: CASSSLFRDRGREQYF

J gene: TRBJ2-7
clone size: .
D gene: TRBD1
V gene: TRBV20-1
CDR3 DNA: TGCAGTGTTCTGACAGGGCTCTCCTACGAGCAGTACTTC
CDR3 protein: CSVLTGLSYEQYF

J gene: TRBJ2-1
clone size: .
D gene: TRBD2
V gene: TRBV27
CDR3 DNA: TGTGCCAGCAGTTTATGGAGCGGGGTTAATGAGCAGTTCTTC
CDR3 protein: CASSLWSGVNEQFF

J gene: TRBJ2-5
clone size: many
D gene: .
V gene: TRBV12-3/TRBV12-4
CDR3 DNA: TGTGCCAGCAGATTGATTAGCGGCCAAGAGACCCAGTACTTC
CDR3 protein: CASRLISGQETQYF

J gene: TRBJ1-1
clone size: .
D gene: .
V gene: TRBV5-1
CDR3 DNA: TGCGCCAGCAGCTTGGAAGTAGGTCGGACACGCACTGAAGCTTTCTTT
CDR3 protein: CASSLEVGRTRTEAFF

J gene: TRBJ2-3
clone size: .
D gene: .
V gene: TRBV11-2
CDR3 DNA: TGTGCCAGCAGCTCTACTACTAGGGGCGATACGCAGTATTTT
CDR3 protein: CASSSTTRGDTQYF

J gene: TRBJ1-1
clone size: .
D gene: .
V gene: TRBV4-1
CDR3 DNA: TGCGCCAGCAGCCAAGGGGGATTCCAGCAAAGTGAGGCTTTCTTT
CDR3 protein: CASSQGGFQQSEAFF

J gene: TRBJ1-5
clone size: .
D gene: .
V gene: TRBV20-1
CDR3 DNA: TGCAGTGCTAGAGAGGGGGGCGACGTGGAGACCCAGCATTTT
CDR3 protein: CSAREGGDVETQHF

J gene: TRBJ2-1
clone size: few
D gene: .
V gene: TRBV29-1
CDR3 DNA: TGCAGCGTCGACCTTCTGGGGGAGGTCGGTGATGGGATCTCCTACAATGAGCAGTTCTTC
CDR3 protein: CSVDLLGEVGDGISYNEQFF

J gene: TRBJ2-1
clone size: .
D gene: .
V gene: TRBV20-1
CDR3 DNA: TGCAGTGCGGCGACCGCCGATAGGAATGAGCAGTTCTTC
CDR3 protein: CSAATADRNEQFF

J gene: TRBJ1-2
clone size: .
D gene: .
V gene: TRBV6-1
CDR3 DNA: TGTGCCAGCAGTGAAGACGAGGGCTACACCTTC
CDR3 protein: CASSEDEGYTF

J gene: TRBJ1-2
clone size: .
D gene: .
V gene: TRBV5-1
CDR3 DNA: TGCGCCAGCAGCCGGGACGGGAGGATGGATGGCTACACCTTC
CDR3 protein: CASSRDGRMDGYTF

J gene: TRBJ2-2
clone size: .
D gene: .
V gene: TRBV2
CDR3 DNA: TGTGCCAGCGGGGACACGAACACCGGGGAGCTGTTTTTT
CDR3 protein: CASGDTNTGELFF

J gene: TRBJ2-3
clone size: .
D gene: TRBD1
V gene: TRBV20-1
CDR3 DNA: TGCAGTGCTAGAGGAGGGACAGGGAGGGAGAGCACAGATACGCAGTATTTT
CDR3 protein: CSARGGTGRESTDTQYF

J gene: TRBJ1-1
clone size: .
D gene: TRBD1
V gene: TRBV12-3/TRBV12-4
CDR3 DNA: TGTGCCAGCAGTTCCGGGACAGGGAGGTCTGAAGCTTTCTTT
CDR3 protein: CASSSGTGRSEAFF

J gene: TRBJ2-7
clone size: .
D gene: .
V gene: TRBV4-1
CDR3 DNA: TGCGCCAGCAGCTCTGATGACTTCCGAGAGACCTACGAGCAGTACTTC
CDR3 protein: CASSSDDFRETYEQYF

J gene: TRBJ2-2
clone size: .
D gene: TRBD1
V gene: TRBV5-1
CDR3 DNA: TGCGCCAGCAGCGGGGACAGCCATACGAACACCGGGGAGCTGTTTTTT
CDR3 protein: CASSGDSHTNTGELFF

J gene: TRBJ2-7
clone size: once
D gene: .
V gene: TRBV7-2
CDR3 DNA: TGTGCCAGCAGCTTATACGGAGGGACCTCCTACGAGCAGTACTTC
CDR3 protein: CASSLYGGTSYEQYF

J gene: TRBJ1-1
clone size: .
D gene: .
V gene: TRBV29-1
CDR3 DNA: TGCAGCGTCGACAAGCCAAACACTGAAGCTTTCTTT
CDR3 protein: CSVDKPNTEAFF

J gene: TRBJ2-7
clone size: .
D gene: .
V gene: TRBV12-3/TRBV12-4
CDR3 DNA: TGTGCCAGCAGTTTTGATCCGGGAAGCTCCTACGAGCAGTACTTC
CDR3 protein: CASSFDPGSSYEQYF

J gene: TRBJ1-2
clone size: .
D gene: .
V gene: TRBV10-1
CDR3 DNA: TGCGCCAGCAGTGATCCGGCCGGGAACTACACCTTC
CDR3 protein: CASSDPAGNYTF

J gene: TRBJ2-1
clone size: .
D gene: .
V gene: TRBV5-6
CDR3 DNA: TGTGCCAGCAGCTTGTTGGAGCCTGGGACAAACTACTACAATGAGCAGTTCTTC
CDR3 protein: CASSLLEPGTNYYNEQFF

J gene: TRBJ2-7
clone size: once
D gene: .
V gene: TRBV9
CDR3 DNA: TGTGCCAGCAGCGTAGGTGTTAGCGGAGCCTACGAGCAGTACTTC
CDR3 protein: CASSVGVSGAYEQYF

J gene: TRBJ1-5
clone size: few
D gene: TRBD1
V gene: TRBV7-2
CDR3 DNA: TGTGCCAGCAGCACACGGCAGGGGGGCAATCAGCCCCAGCATTTT
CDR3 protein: CASSTRQGGNQPQHF

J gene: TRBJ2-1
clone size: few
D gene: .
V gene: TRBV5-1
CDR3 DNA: TGCGCCAGCAGCTTGGCCTGGGCCAACAATGAGCAGTTCTTC
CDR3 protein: CASSLAWANNEQFF

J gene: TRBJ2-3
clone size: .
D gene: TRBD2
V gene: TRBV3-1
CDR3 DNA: TGTGCCAGCAGCGAGATTCCGGGACTAGCGTATTTT
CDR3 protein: CASSEIPGLAYF

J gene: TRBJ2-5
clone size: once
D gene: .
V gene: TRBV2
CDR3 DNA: TGTGCCAGCAAGATGTGGCGGGACAATGAGCAGTACTTC
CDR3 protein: CASKMWRDNEQYF

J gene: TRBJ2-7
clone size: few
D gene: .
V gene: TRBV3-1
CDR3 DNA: TGTGCCAGCAGCCAAGCTGCTGGACAACGCTACGAGCAGTACTTC
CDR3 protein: CASSQAAGQRYEQYF

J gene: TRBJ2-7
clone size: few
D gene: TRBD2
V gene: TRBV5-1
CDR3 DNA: TGCGCCAGCAGCTTAACCGGGACTAGCGACTACGAGCAGTACTTC
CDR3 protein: CASSLTGTSDYEQYF

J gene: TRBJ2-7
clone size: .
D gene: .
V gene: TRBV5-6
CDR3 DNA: TGTGCCAGCACCCGGTGGGCGGGAATTACCTACGAGCAGTACTTC
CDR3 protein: CASTRWAGITYEQYF

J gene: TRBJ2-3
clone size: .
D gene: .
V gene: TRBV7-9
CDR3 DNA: TGTGCCAGCAGCTTAGGGGCAAGCCATGGAGATACGCAGTATTTT
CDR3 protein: CASSLGASHGDTQYF

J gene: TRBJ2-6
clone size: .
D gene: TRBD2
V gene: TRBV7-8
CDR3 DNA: TGTGCCAGCAGCTTAAATAGCGGGGCAGTGAGGGATGGGGCCAACGTCCTGACTTTC
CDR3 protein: CASSLNSGAVRDGANVLTF

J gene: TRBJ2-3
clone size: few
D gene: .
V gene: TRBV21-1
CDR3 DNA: TGTGCCAGCAGCAAAATATGGCTAGCGGGGGCCCAAAGCACAGATACGCAGTATTTT
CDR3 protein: CASSKIWLAGAQSTDTQYF

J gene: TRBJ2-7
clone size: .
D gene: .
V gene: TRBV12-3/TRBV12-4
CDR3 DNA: TGTGCCAGCAGTCAAGGGGGGGGTCGAGGGAGTTCATCCTACGGGCAGTACTTC
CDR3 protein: CASSQGGGRGSSSYGQYF

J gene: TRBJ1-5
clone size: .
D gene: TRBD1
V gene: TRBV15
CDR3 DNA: TGTGCCACCAGCAGACGCCGTGAGGGGGGGACAGCCAACAATCAGCCCCAGCATTTT
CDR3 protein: CATSRRREGGTANNQPQHF

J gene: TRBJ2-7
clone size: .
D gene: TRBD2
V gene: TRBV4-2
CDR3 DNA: TGTGCCAGCAGCCAATTTAGCGGGAGAGGGTACGAGCAGTACTTC
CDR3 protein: CASSQFSGRGYEQYF

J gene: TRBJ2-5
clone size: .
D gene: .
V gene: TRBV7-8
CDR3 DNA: TGTGCCAGCAGCTTAATTCTCCCCGGAGGGGAGACCCAGTACTTC
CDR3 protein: CASSLILPGGETQYF

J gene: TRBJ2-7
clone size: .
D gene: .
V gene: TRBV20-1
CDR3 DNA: TGCAGTGCAACCCGTGGGAGTCGGGACGAGCAGTACTTC
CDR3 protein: CSATRGSRDEQYF

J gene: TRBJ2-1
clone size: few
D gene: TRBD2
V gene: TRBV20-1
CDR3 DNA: TGCAGTGCTAATGGGATAGCGGGAGGGCCCCCCTACAATGAGCAGTTCTTC
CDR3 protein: CSANGIAGGPPYNEQFF

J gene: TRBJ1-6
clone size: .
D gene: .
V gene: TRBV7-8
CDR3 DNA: TGTGCCAGCAGCTTAGCGGGGAGCGGCTCCTATAATTCACCCCTCCACTTT
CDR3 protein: CASSLAGSGSYNSPLHF

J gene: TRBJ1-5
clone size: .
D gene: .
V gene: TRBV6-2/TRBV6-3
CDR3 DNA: TGTGCCAGCAAGGACGGGGGCAATCAGCCCCAGCATTTT
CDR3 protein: CASKDGGNQPQHF

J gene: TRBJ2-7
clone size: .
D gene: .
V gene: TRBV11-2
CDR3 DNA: TGTGCCAGCAGCTTAGACGAGACAGGAAACTCCTACGAGCAGTACTTC
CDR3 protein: CASSLDETGNSYEQYF